Sequencing of this T cell receptor (beta chain) was carried out in a study of blood T cell repertoires in COVID-19 (TCRdb year 2020). With regard to the full study: Samples covering the acute and convalescent phases of COVID-19 were provided by collaborators in the United States, Italy and Spain. Where HLA class I and class II types were available, the types were taken from metadata supplied by the sample provider, not from assay-based typing. Subjects who had been exposed to COVID-19, were actively infected with it, or had recovered from it provided the deeply sampled blood TCRbeta repertoires that made up the dataset. The repertoires were released in a freely available public database meant as a resource for research on the immune response to SARS-CoV-2. The prospective study material was composed of cDNA or gDNA derived from T cells, B-cell-depleted T cells, or PBMCs. The samples were drawn from two sources: the first 160 participants of the ongoing ImmuneRACE study, and 1,254 subjects contributed by 6 global collaborators. The sample metadata nearly always contained a de-identified subject ID, COVID-19 status, age in years and sex. The full study reports these points: How much clinical and demographic metadata was included differed by source and by participant, and the metadata was provided uncurated.

One collaborating source in Seattle enrolled patients during active infection and followed them longitudinally through the course of disease. Whole blood was collected in K2EDTA tubes by collaborating institutions according to the institutions' own protocols. For TCRbeta analysis, collaborators shipped samples in one of three forms: frozen whole blood, isolated PBMCs, or DNA extracted from either of those sample types. A note on this clone: There is no known antigen for this receptor. There are no base qualities to consult, and no much larger clone falls within one base.

V is pared back by 7 bases and J by 8 bases, with 14 bases lying between the germline termini. Inclusive of the bounding cysteine and phenylalanine, the CDR3 is 13 residues long. Of all the DNA, just the CDR3 is kept, 39 bases in frame from base 1. The immunoSEQ Assay, a bias-controlled multiplex PCR, was used to amplify TCRbeta CDR3 regions from genomic DNA. The study's processing was this. Nucleated cell counts per sample were estimated from amplification of reference gene primers within the assay. To quantify the absolute abundance of each unique TCRbeta CDR3 rearrangement, sequence reads were collapsed and filtered. For each sample, productive Simpson clonality was calculated as the square root of Simpson's diversity index across productive rearrangements. Here the immuneACCESS table is served through TCRdb, limited to in-frame sequences with V and J called. Missing clones are a known gap in these copies; in checked studies unresolved V genes cover under half, and the rest lacks a known reason. V, J and clone size were drawn from that table, and D and trimming were deduced from the DNA. For this sample the table gives 40,000 or so clones, of which just under 75% were detected only once. The ten biggest clones cover 10% of the sample.

The chain uses TRBV23-1 and TRBJ1-4; a weak D assignment points to TRBD1 (5 bases agree). TRBV23-1 is annotated as an ORF whose role is uncertain. The receptor comes from a man between 70 and 80 years old with COVID-19, enrolled during active disease. Input material: peripheral blood. Here is the DNA: TGCGCCAGCAAGGAGGGGCTGAGCGAAAAACTGTTTTTT. Its amino acids are CASKEGLSEKLFF.